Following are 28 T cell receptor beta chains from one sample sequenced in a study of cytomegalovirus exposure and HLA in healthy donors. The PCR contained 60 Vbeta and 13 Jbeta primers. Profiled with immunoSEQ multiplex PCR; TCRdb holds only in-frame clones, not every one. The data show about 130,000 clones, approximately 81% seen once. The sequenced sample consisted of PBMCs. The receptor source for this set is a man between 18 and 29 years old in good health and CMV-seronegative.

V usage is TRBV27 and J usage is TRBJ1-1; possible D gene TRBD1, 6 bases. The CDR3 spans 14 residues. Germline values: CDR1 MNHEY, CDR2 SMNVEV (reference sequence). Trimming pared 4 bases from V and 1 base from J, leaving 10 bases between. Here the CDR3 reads CASSYRDENTEAFF. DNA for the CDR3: TGTGCCAGCAGTTACAGGGATGAGAACACTGAAGCTTTCTTT.

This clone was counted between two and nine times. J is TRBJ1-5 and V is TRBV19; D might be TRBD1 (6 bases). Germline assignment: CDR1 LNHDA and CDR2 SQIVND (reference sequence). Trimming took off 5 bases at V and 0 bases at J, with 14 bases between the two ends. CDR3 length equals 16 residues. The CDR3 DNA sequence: TGTGCCAGTAGTGAAGGGGGAGATTATAGCAATCAGCCCCAGCATTTT. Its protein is CASSEGGDYSNQPQHF.

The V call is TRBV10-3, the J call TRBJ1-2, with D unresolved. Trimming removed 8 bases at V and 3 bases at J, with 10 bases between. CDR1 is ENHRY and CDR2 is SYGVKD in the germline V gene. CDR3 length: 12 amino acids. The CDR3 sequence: CAIGPEDYGYTF. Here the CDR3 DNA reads TGTGCCATCGGTCCAGAGGACTATGGCTACACCTTC.

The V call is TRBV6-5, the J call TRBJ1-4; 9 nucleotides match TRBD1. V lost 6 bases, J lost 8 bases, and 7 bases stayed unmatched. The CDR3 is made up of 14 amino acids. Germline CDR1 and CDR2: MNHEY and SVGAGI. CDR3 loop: CASSRDRVWEKLFF. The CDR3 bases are TGTGCCAGCAGCCGGGACAGGGTTTGGGAAAAACTGTTTTTT.

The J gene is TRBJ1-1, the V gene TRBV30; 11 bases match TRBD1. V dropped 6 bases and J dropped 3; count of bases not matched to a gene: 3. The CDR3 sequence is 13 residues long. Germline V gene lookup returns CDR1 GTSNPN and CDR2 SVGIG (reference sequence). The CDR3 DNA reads TGTGCCTGCTGGACAGGGGGCTACACTGAAGCTTTCTTT. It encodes CACWTGGYTEAFF.

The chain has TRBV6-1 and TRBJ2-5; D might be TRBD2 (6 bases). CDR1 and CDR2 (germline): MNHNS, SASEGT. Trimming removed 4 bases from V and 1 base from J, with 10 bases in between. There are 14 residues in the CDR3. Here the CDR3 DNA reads TGTGCCAGCAGTGCCGGACTATCCCAAGAGACCCAGTACTTC. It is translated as CASSAGLSQETQYF.

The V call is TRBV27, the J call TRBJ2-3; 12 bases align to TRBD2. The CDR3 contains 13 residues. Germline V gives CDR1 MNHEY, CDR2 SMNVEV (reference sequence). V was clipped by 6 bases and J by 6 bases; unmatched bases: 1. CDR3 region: CASRLAGGDTQYF. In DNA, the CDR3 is TGTGCCAGCAGACTAGCGGGGGGCGATACGCAGTATTTT.

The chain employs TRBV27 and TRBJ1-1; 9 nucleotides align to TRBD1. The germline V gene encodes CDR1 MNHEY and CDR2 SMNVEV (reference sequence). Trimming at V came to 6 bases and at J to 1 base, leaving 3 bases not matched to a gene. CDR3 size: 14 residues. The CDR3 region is CASSLDRGNTEAFF. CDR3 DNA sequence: TGTGCCAGCAGCCTGGACAGGGGGAACACTGAAGCTTTCTTT.

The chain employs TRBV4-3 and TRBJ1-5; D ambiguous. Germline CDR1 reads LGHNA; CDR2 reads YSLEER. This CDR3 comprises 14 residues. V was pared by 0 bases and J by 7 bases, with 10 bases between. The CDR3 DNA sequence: TGCGCCAGCAGCCAAGAGGTATCCGGGCAGCCCCAGCATTTT. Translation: CASSQEVSGQPQHF.

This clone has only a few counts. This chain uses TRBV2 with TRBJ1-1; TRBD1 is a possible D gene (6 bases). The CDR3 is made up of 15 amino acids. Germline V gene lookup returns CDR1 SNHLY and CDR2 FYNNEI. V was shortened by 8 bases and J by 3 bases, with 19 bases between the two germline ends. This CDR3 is CASVRLTGMDTEAFF. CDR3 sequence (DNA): TGTGCCAGCGTCCGGCTTACAGGGATGGACACTGAAGCTTTCTTT.

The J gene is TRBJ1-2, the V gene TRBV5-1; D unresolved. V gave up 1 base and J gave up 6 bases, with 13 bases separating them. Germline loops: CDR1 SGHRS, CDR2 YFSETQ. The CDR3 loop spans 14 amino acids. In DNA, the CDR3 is TGCGCCAGCAGCTTGTCGGGTGATTCTAATGGCTACACCTTC. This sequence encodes CASSLSGDSNGYTF.

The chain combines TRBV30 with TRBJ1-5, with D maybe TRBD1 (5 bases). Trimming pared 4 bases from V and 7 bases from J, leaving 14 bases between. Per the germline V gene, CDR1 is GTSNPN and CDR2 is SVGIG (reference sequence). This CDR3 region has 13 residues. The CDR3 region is CAWTGRFGQPQHF. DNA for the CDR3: TGTGCCTGGACAGGGCGTTTCGGGCAGCCCCAGCATTTT.

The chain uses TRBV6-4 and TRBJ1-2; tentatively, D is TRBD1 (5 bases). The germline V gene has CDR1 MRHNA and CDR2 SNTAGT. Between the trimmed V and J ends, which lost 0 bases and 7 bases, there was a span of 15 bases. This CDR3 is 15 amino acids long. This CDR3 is CASSDSGGQGRGYTF. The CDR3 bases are TGTGCCAGCAGTGACTCGGGGGGTCAGGGCCGTGGCTACACCTTC.

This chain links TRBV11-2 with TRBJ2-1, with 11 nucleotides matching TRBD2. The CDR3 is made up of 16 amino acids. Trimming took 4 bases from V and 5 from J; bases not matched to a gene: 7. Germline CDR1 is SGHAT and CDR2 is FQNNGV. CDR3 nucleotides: TGTGCCAGCAGCTCTTTAGCGGGGGGGCCTAACAATGAGCAGTTCTTC. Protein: CASSSLAGGPNNEQFF.

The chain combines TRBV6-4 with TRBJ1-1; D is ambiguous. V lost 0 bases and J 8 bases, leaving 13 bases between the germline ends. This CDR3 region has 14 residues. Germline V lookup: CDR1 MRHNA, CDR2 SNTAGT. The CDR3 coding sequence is TGTGCCAGCAGTGACTCAGGGAGCCCGGCCGAAGCTTTCTTT. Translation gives CASSDSGSPAEAFF.

The CDR3 coding sequence is TGTGCCAGCGCCACAGGGTCTTACACAGATACGCAGTATTTT. Amino acid sequence: CASATGSYTDTQYF. The J gene is TRBJ2-3, the V gene TRBV7-2; maybe TRBD1 (6 bases). This CDR3 has 14 residues. Per the germline V gene, CDR1 is SGHTA and CDR2 is FQGNSA. The V and J ends lost 8 bases and 2 bases respectively, with 14 bases between them.

In nucleotides, the CDR3 is TGTGCCTGGAGACCACTCCAAAAAGGCCGGGACAGGGTAAATTCACCCCTCCACTTT. Its translation is CAWRPLQKGRDRVNSPLHF. The chain uses TRBV30 and TRBJ1-6, with 9 nucleotides matching TRBD1. CDR3 length: 19 residues. V shed 3 bases and J 7 bases; nucleotides not matched to a gene: 19. Germline V gene lookup returns CDR1 GTSNPN and CDR2 SVGIG (reference sequence). Combining the CDR3 with reference TRBV30 and TRBJ1-6 gives the whole variable domain SQTIHQWPATLVQPVGSPLSLECTVEGTSNPNLYWYRQAAGRGLQLLFYSVGIGQISSEVPQNLSASRPQDRQFILSSKKLLLSDSGFYLCAWRPLQKGRDRVNSPLHFGNGTRLTVT.

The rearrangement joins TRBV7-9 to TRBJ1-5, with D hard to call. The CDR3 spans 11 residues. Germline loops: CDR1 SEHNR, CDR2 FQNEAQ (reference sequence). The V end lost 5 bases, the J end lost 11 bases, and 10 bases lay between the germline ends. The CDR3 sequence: CASSTGETQHF. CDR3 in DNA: TGTGCCAGCAGCACCGGGGAGACCCAGCATTTT.

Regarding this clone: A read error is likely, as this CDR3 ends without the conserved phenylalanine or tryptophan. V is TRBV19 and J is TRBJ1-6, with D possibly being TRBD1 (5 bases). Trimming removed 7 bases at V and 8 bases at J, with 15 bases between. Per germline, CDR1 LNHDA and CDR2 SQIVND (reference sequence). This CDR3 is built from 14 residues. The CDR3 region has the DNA TGTGCCAGTAACATCGATTGGGGGGATTCACCCCTCCACGTT. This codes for CASNIDWGDSPLHV.

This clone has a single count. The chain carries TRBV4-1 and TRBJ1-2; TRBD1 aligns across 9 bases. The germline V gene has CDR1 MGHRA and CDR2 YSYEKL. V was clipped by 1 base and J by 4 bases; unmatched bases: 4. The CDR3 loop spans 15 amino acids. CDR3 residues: CASSQGDRDIYGYTF. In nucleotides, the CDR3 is TGCGCCAGCAGCCAAGGGGACAGGGATATCTATGGCTACACCTTC.

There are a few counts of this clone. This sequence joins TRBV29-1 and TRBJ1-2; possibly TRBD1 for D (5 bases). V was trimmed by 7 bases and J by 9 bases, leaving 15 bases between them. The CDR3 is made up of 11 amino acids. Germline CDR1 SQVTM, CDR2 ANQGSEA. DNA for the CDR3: TGCAGCGCCGGGGGAGGGTCTAGCTACACCTTC. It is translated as CSAGGGSSYTF.

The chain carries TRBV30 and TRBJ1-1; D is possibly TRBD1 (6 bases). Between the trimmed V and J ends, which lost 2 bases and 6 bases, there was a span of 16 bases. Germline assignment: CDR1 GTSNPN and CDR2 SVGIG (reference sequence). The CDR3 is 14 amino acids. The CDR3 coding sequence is TGTGCCTGGAGTCCCCGGGGGGGGCTGGCTGAAGCTTTCTTT. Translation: CAWSPRGGLAEAFF.

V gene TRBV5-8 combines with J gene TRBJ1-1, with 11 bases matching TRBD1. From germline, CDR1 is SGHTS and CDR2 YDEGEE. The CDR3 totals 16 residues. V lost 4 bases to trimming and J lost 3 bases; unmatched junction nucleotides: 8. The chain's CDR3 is CASSEGTGGWDTEAFF. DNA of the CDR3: TGTGCCAGCAGCGAGGGGACAGGGGGATGGGACACTGAAGCTTTCTTT.

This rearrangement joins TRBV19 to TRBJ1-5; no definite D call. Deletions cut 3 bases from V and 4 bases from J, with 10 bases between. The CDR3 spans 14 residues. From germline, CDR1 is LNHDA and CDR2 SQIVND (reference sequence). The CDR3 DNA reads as TGTGCCAGTAGTATCAACAGTCCGAATCAGCCCCAGCATTTT. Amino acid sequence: CASSINSPNQPQHF.

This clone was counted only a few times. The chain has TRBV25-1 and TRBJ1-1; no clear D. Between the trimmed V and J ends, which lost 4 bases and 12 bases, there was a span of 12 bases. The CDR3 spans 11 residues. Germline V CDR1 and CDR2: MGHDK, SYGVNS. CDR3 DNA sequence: TGTGCCAGCAGTGGGTGGCCGGGTCCTTTCTTT. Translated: CASSGWPGPFF.

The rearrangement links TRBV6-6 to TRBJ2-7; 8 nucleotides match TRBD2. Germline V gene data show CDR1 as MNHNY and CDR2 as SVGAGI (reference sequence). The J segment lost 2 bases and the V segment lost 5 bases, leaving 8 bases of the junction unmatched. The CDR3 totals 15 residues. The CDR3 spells CASSAAGLGTYEQYF. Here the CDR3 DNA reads TGTGCCAGCAGTGCGGCGGGACTAGGAACCTACGAGCAGTACTTC.

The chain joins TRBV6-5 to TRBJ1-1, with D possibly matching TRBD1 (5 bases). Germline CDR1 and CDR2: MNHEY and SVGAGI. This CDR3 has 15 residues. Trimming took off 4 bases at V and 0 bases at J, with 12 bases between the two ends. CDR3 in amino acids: CASSSSGGVNTEAFF. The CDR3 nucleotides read TGTGCCAGCAGTTCCTCAGGAGGGGTGAACACTGAAGCTTTCTTT.

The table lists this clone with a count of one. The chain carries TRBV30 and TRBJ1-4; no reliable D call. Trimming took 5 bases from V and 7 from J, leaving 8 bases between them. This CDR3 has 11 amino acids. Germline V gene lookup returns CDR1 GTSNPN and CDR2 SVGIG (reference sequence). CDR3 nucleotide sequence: TGTGCCTGGTCTAGAGTTGAAAAACTGTTTTTT. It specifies CAWSRVEKLFF.